One sample yielded the 13 T cell receptor beta chains listed below, sequenced in a study of T cells in Graves' hyperthyroidism and ophthalmopathy. It was RNA transcripts that yielded the amplified TCR beta CDR3 regions. TCR CDR3 regions were first amplified by RT-PCR with HTBI primers. TCRdb re-called the multiplex PCR reads with MiXCR, one entry per CDR3 protein. The top ten hold about 7.9% of the sample, which has under 700,000 distinct CDR3 sequences, about 43% seen once. Sequencing was carried out using peripheral blood or thyroid tissue (not recorded which). The receptors were gathered from a woman between 18 and 29 years old with Graves' hyperthyroidism.

The V gene is TRBV25-1, the J gene TRBJ2-6, with D perhaps matching TRBD2 (6 bases). Trimming took 5 bases from V and 0 from J, leaving 20 bases between them. Germline loops: CDR1 MGHDK, CDR2 SYGVNS. The CDR3 contains 19 residues. The CDR3 loop reads CASSPSSGHGRSGANVLTF. The CDR3 DNA is TGTGCCAGCAGTCCTAGTAGCGGACACGGACGCTCTGGGGCCAACGTCCTGACTTTC.

This rearrangement joins TRBV10-2 to TRBJ1-2; D remains ambiguous. The V gene's germline CDR1 is WSHSY and CDR2 SAAADI. The V gene lost 7 bases and the J gene lost 3 bases, with 9 bases spanning the gap. This CDR3 is 12 amino acids long. The CDR3 reads CASNDGDYGYTF. The DNA of the CDR3 is TGCGCCAGCAACGACGGAGACTATGGCTACACCTTC.

This clonotype has at least ten counts. One junction end disagrees with the germline gene, perhaps due to a read error. The gene calls are TRBV5-1 and TRBJ1-1; D may be TRBD1 (6 bases). Germline-derived CDR1 and CDR2 are SGHRS and YFSETQ. This CDR3 comprises 14 residues. The CDR3 protein is CASSLRTANTEAFF. The CDR3 coding sequence is TGTGCCAGCAGCTTACGGACAGCGAACACTGAAGCTTTCTTT.

This clonotype was detected only a few times. The chain has TRBV3-1 and TRBJ1-4; D is undetermined. Trimming stripped 1 base from V and 12 bases from J, with 9 bases between. The V gene's germline CDR1 is LGHDT and CDR2 YNNKEL (reference sequence). The CDR3 extends over 12 amino acids. The CDR3 spells CASSQGPSELFF. CDR3 DNA: TGTGCCAGCAGCCAAGGACCCAGCGAACTGTTTTTT.

This rearrangement joins TRBV7-3 to TRBJ2-7; D might be TRBD1 or TRBD2, each matching 5 bases. The length of the CDR3 is 14 residues. Germline CDR1 and CDR2: SGHTA and FQGTGA. The V gene lost 6 bases and the J gene lost 2 bases, with 14 bases spanning the gap. The CDR3 DNA reads as TGTGCCAGCAGAAAAATCGGGACCACCTACGAGCAGTACTTC. Translating it yields CASRKIGTTYEQYF.

V is TRBV7-2 and J is TRBJ1-5; TRBD1 is a possible D gene (5 bases). Trimming pared 6 bases from V and 9 bases from J, leaving 18 bases between. This CDR3 region has 14 residues. Germline CDR1 and CDR2: SGHTA and FQGNSA. The CDR3 protein is CASSQTVGEMPQHF. The CDR3 DNA reads as TGTGCCAGCAGTCAAACGGTAGGGGAGATGCCCCAGCATTTT.

The chain employs TRBV7-9 and TRBJ1-4, with D maybe TRBD1 (5 bases). Trimming removed 5 bases from V and 8 bases from J, with 15 bases in between. The CDR3 contains 14 residues. Looked up from germline, CDR1 is SEHNR and CDR2 is FQNEAQ (reference sequence). In DNA form, the CDR3 reads TGTGCCAGCAGCCGACAGAGGGGCGGCGAAAAACTGTTTTTT. Its translation: CASSRQRGGEKLFF. Filled out from reference TRBV7-9 and TRBJ1-4, the complete variable domain reads DTGVSQNPRHKITKRGQNVTFRCDPISEHNRLYWYRQTLGQGPEFLTYFQNEAQLEKSRLLSDRFSAERPKGSFSTLEIQRTEQGDSAMYLCASSRQRGGEKLFFGSGTQLSVL.

The rearrangement links TRBV6-5 to TRBJ1-5, with D tentatively TRBD1 (5 bases). Germline V CDR1 and CDR2: MNHEY, SVGAGI. This CDR3 has 17 amino acids. Deletions cut 0 bases from V and 3 bases from J, with 15 bases between. The CDR3 DNA follows: TGTGCCAGCAGTTACTCGGGGGTAGGGCTTGTCAATCAGCCCCAGCATTTT. It translates to CASSYSGVGLVNQPQHF.

This clonotype was detected once. A junction end diverges from the germline sequence, so it may reflect a read error. The rearrangement links TRBV10-3 to TRBJ1-2, with D perhaps TRBD1 (6 bases). Germline CDR1 reads ENHRY; CDR2 reads SYGVKD. The CDR3 consists of 13 residues. This chain's CDR3 is CASSEADSADYTF. The CDR3 bases are TGTGCCAGCAGTGAGGCGGACAGCGCGGATTACACCTTC.

The chain is built from TRBV7-2 and TRBJ2-5; 7 nucleotides line up with TRBD2. V lost 6 bases and J lost 2; bases outside the gene matches: 12. Looked up from germline, CDR1 is SGHTA and CDR2 is FQGNSA. CDR3 length: 16 residues. As DNA, the CDR3 is TGTGCCAGCAGTTACGCGGCGGGAGTCCGGCAAGAGACCCAGTACTTC. It yields the protein CASSYAAGVRQETQYF. Full variable domain (outside the CDR3, taken from reference TRBV7-2 and TRBJ2-5): GAGVSQSPSNKVTEKGKDVELRCDPISGHTALYWYRQSLGQGLEFLIYFQGNSAPDKSGLPSDRFSAERTGGSVSTLTIQRTQQEDSAVYLCASSYAAGVRQETQYFGPGTRLLVL.

This clonotype was seen only a few times. The chain joins TRBV24-1 to TRBJ1-1, with 8 bases fitting TRBD1. CDR3 length: 11 residues. The germline V gene encodes CDR1 KGHDR and CDR2 SFDVKD. With V trimmed by 7 bases and J by 10 bases, 4 bases remained unmatched. DNA for the CDR3: TGTGCCACCAGCTCCGGGACAGGAGCTTTCTTT. It encodes CATSSGTGAFF.

A single count supports this clonotype. The J gene is TRBJ1-2, the V gene TRBV10-3, with D possibly being TRBD1 (5 bases). Germline V lookup: CDR1 ENHRY, CDR2 SYGVKD. CDR3 length equals 11 residues. Trimming shortened V by 6 bases and J by 10 bases, and 12 bases separated the two germline ends. CDR3 sequence: CAIRGRENYTF. The CDR3 nucleotides read TGTGCCATCAGGGGGCGCGAGAACTACACCTTC.

The chain links TRBV7-2 to TRBJ2-6, with TRBD1 matching 8 bases. With 4 bases clipped from V and 1 base from J, the junction kept 6 bases outside the gene matches. Germline V gene data show CDR1 as SGHTA and CDR2 as FQGNSA. This CDR3 has 17 amino acids. This CDR3 reads CASSSSGGRSGANVLTF. The CDR3 DNA follows: TGTGCCAGCAGCTCGTCAGGGGGCCGGTCTGGGGCCAACGTCCTGACTTTC.